This TCR beta chain comes out of a study of beta chain features in type 1 diabetes. Every bit of the isolated RNA underwent reverse transcription, so sequencing read expressed TCRB transcripts. Clones were read by immunoSEQ multiplex PCR, and TCRdb kept only the in-frame ones, dropping some. The profile covers 970,000 or so clones, with roughly 15% appearing a single time and 0.023% taken by the ten largest. The germline gives CDR1 SGHTA, CDR2 FQGNSA. With 2 bases removed from V and 7 bases from J, the gap between germline ends came to 15 bases. This CDR3 contains 14 residues. This clone was seen a handful of times.

The clonotype comes from a woman aged 18-35 years in good health. The sample taken for sequencing was naive CD4+ T cells from blood. The chain carries TRBV7-2 and TRBJ2-7; D possibly corresponds to TRBD2 (5 bases). CDR3: CASSLTGIPREQYF. The CDR3 coding sequence is TGTGCCAGCAGCTTAACCGGGATTCCGAGGGAGCAGTACTTC.